This T cell receptor (beta chain) stems from a study of shared clonotypes between healthy human individuals. At the level of the study: Plates per donor: three CD4 naive, three CD4 memory, two CD8 naive, one CD8 memory. Whole-study findings and limits: Few donors restricted represented genetic and exposure-history diversity.

Assay used: immunoSEQ multiplex PCR; TCRdb lists only in-frame clones, some missing. The sample has hundreds of thousands of clones, 73% seen once. Comment on this clone: What it recognizes is unknown.

The CDR3 totals 13 residues. V gave up 3 bases and J gave up 3 bases, with 9 bases separating them. Germline lookup yields CDR1 MGHDK and CDR2 SYGVNS. Adults of Caucasian background living in Nashville, Tennessee made up all donors. The sequenced sample consisted of memory CD4+ T cells sorted from blood. Subset of the sample: CD45RA-negative fraction. This rearrangement joins TRBV25-1 to TRBJ2-7, with D uncertain. This TCR was recovered from a woman aged 30 to 39 in good health. CDR3 sequence reads: CASSEQGRYEQYF. The CDR3 bases are TGTGCCAGCAGTGAGCAAGGGCGCTACGAGCAGTACTTC.